The 8 T cell receptor beta chains reported below all come from one sample, sequenced in a study of OX40 agonist ivuxolimab in advanced cancers. Some clones are missing from TCRdb's copy, which holds only in-frame ones; the method was immunoSEQ multiplex PCR. The data show 15,000 to 20,000 clones, 73% seen once. The material sequenced was CD4+ or CD8+ T cells sorted from blood, taken in a trial of the OX40 agonist ivuxolimab. These receptors came from an adult with an advanced solid tumor such as melanoma, head and neck, liver or kidney cancer.

The table lists this clone with a few counts. The J gene is TRBJ1-4, the V gene TRBV5-4; no reliable D call. CDR1 and CDR2 (germline): SGHNT, YYREEE (reference sequence). CDR3 length equals 13 residues. V gave up 0 bases and J gave up 3 bases, with 3 bases separating them. CDR3 protein: CASSLASNEKLFF. The CDR3 nucleotides read TGTGCCAGCAGCTTGGCCTCTAATGAAAAACTGTTTTTT.

The chain is built from TRBV11-2 and TRBJ2-7; D not resolved. The CDR3 has 13 amino acids. From germline, CDR1 is SGHAT and CDR2 FQNNGV. Trimming stripped 5 bases from V and 2 bases from J, with 10 bases between. The CDR3 DNA reads as TGTGCCAGCAGCCTCCAGACCGCCTACGAGCAGTACTTC. Translation gives CASSLQTAYEQYF.

The rearrangement uses TRBV7-6 and TRBJ2-3; D gene ambiguous. The CDR3 is made up of 16 amino acids. Germline V gene sequence: CDR1 SGHVS, CDR2 FNYEAQ. Trimming removed 1 base at V and 4 bases at J, with 15 bases between. In nucleotides, the CDR3 is TGTGCCAGCAGCTTAGTGGTCCCCCCCGGCCCAGATACGCAGTATTTT. It codes for CASSLVVPPGPDTQYF. The full variable domain, in which reference TRBV7-6 and TRBJ2-3 provide the parts outside the CDR3, is GAGVSQSPRYKVTKRGQDVALRCDPISGHVSLYWYRQALGQGPEFLTYFNYEAQQDKSGLPNDRFSAERPEGSISTLTIQRTEQRDSAMYRCASSLVVPPGPDTQYFGPGTRLTVL.

V usage is TRBV7-9 and J usage is TRBJ1-1, with D perhaps matching TRBD1 (5 bases). CDR3 length: 14 residues. CDR1 is SEHNR, CDR2 FQNEAQ, per germline (reference sequence). V dropped 4 bases and J dropped 1 base, with 10 bases sitting between them. The DNA of the CDR3 is TGTGCCAGCAGCTCCCTCGACAGGAACACTGAAGCTTTCTTT. It yields the protein CASSSLDRNTEAFF.

This clone counts as large. Other nucleotide sequences from this sample produce the same CDR3. The gene calls are TRBV9 and TRBJ2-7; TRBD1 might be the D (5 bases). The CDR3 extends over 14 amino acids. Trimming took off 0 bases at V and 1 base at J, with 8 bases between the two ends. The V gene's germline CDR1 is SGDLS and CDR2 YYNGEE. CDR3 in amino acids: CASSVGSGSYEQYF. The CDR3 nucleotides are TGTGCCAGCAGCGTAGGGTCAGGGTCCTACGAGCAGTACTTC.

The table lists this clone with a few counts. Other DNA sequences of this sample code for an identical CDR3. V and J are TRBV6-5 and TRBJ2-3; D not certain. The length of the CDR3 is 12 residues. V was cut by 1 base and J by 5 bases, with 4 bases left in between. Per germline, CDR1 MNHEY and CDR2 SVGAGI. The CDR3 DNA is TGTGCCAGCAGTTACTTGGGAGATACGCAGTATTTT. Its translation: CASSYLGDTQYF.

The chain couples TRBV29-1 to TRBJ2-7, with D possibly being TRBD1 (6 bases). The length of the CDR3 is 13 residues. Trimming removed 7 bases from V and 0 bases from J, with 13 bases in between. Germline V gene data show CDR1 as SQVTM and CDR2 as ANQGSEA. As DNA, the CDR3 is TGCAGCGCAGGGACACCGAGCTCCTACGAGCAGTACTTC. Its protein product is CSAGTPSSYEQYF.

The genes are TRBV7-8 and TRBJ2-2; 10 bases agree with TRBD2. With 4 bases clipped from V and 2 bases from J, the junction kept 4 bases outside the gene matches. The CDR3 consists of 16 residues. CDR1 is SGHVS, CDR2 FQNEAQ, per germline. The CDR3 DNA reads TGTGCCAGCAGCTCTGGGACTAGCGTAAACACCGGGGAGCTGTTTTTT. This codes for CASSSGTSVNTGELFF.